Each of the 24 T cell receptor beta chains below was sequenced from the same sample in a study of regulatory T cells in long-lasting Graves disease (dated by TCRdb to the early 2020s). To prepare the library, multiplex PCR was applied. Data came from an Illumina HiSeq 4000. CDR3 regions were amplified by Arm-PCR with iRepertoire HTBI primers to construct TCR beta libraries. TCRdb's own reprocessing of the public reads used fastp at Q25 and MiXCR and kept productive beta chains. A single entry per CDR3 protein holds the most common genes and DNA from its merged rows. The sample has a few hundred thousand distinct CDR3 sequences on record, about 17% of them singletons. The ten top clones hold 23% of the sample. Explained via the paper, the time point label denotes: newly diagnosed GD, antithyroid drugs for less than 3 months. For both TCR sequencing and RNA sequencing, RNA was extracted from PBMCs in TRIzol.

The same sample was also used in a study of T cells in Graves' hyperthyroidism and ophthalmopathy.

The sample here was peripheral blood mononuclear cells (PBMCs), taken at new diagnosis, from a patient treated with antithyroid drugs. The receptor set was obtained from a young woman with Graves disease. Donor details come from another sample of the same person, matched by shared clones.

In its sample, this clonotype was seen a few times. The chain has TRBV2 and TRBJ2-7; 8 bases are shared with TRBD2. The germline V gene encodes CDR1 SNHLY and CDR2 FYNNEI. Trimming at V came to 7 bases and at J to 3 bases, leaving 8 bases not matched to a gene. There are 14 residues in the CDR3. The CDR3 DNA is TGTGCCAGCAAGGGTAGCGGGGAGAGCTACGAGCAGTACTTC. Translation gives CASKGSGESYEQYF.

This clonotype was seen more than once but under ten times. The chain's CDR3 is CASSVAGPYEQYF. The CDR3 DNA is TGTGCCAGCAGCGTAGCGGGACCCTACGAGCAGTACTTC. This sequence joins TRBV6-1 and TRBJ2-7; TRBD2 matches 8 bases. The junction had 3 bases not matched to a gene; V was cut back by 6 bases and J by 2 bases. The CDR3 extends over 13 amino acids. The germline CDR1 and CDR2 sequences are MNHNS and SASEGT.

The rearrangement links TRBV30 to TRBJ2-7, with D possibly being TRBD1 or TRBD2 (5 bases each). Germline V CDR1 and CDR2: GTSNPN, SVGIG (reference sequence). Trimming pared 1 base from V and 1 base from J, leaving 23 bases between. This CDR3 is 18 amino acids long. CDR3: CAWSGEGNSGLSSYEQYF. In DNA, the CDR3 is TGTGCCTGGAGTGGAGAGGGTAATTCAGGGTTAAGTTCCTACGAGCAGTACTTC.

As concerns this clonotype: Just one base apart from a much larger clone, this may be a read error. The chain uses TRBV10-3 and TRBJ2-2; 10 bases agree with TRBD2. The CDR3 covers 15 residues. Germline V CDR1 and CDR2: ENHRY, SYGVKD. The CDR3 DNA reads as TGTTCCATCAGCCCTAGCGGGAGGAACACCGGGGAGCTGTTTTTT. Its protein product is CSISPSGRNTGELFF.

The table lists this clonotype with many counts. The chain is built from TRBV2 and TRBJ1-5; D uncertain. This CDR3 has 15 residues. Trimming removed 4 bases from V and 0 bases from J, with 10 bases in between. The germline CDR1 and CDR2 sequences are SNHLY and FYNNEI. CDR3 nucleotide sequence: TGTGCCAGCAGTGCGTCAGACTATAGCAATCAGCCCCAGCATTTT. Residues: CASSASDYSNQPQHF.

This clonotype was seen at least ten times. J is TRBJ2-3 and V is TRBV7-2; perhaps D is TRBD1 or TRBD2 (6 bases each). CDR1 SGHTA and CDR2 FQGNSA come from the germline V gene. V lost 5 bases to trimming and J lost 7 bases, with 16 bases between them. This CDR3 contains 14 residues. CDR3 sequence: CASSRLGAGNTQYF. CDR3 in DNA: TGTGCCAGCAGCCGTCTGGGGGCGGGGAATACGCAGTATTTT.

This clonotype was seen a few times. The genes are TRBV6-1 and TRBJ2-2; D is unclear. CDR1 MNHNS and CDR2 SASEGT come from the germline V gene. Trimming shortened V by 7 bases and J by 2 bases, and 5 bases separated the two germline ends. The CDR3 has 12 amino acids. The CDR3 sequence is CASNGNTGELFF. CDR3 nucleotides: TGTGCCAGCAACGGAAACACCGGGGAGCTGTTTTTT.

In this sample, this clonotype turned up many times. The CDR3: CSASYLSSYNEQFF. In DNA, the CDR3 is TGCAGTGCTTCCTACTTAAGCTCCTACAATGAGCAGTTCTTC. This chain uses TRBV20-1 with TRBJ2-1; no clear D. Trimming took 5 bases from V and 0 from J, leaving 11 bases between them. Germline V gene lookup returns CDR1 DFQATT and CDR2 SNEGSKA (reference sequence). The CDR3 runs to 14 residues.

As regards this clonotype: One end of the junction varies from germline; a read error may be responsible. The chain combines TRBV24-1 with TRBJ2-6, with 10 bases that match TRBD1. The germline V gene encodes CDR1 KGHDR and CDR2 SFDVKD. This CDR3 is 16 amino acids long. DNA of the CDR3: TGTGCCACCGGGACAGGGGAACCCTCTGGGGCCGACGTCCTGACTTTC. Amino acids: CATGTGEPSGADVLTF.

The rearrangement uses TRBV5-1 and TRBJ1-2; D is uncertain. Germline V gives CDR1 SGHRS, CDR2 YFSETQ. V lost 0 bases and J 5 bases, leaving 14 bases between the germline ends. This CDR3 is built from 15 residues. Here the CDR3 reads CASSLAFSVEYGYTF. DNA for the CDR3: TGCGCCAGCAGCTTGGCCTTCAGCGTCGAATATGGCTACACCTTC.

The CDR3 loop reads CAISRTGGNYGYTF. In DNA form, the CDR3 reads TGTGCCATCAGCCGGACAGGGGGAAACTATGGCTACACCTTC. The rearrangement links TRBV10-3 to TRBJ1-2, with 10 bases lining up with TRBD1. Trimming at V came to 6 bases and at J to 2 bases, leaving 3 bases not matched to a gene. Per the germline V gene, CDR1 is ENHRY and CDR2 is SYGVKD. CDR3 length: 14 residues.

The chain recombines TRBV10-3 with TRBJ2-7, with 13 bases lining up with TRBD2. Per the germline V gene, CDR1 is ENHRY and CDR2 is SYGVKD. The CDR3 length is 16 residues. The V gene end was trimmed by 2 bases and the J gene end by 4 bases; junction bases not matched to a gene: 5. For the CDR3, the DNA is TGTGCCATCAGTGAGGGGACTAGCGGGACCAAATACGAGCAGTACTTC. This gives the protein CAISEGTSGTKYEQYF.

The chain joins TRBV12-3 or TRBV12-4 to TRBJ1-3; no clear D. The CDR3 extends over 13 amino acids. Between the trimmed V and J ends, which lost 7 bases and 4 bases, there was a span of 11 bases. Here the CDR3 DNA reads TGTGCCAGCAACGCTAGGAGCGGAAACACCATATATTTT. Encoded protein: CASNARSGNTIYF.

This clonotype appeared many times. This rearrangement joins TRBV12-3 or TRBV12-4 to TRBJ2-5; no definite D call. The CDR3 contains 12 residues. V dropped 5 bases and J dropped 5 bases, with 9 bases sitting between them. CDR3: CASSHSLETQYF. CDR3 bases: TGTGCCAGCAGTCACTCGCTCGAGACCCAGTACTTC.

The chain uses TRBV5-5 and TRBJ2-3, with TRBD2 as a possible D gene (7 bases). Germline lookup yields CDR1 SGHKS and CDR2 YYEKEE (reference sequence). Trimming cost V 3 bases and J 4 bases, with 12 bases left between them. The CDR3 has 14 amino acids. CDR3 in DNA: TGTGCCAGCAGCTCCGGGGAGGGGGCAGATACGCAGTATTTT. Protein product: CASSSGEGADTQYF. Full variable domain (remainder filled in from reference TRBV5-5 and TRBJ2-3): DAGVTQSPTHLIKTRGQQVTLRCSPISGHKSVSWYQQVLGQGPQFIFQYYEKEERGRGNFPDRFSARQFPNYSSELNVNALLLGDSALYLCASSSGEGADTQYFGPGTRLTVL.

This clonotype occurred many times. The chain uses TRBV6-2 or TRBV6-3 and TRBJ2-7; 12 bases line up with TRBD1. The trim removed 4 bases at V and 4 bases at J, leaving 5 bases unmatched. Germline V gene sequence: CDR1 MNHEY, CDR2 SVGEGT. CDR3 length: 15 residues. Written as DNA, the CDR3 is TGTGCCAGCAGTTTCCGGGACAGGGGGCTATACGAGCAGTACTTC. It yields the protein CASSFRDRGLYEQYF.

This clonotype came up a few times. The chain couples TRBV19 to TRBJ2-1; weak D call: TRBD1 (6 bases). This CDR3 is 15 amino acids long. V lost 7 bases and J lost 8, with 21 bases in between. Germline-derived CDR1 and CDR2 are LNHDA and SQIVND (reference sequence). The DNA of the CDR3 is TGTGCCAGTACTCCCCGGGACATCCTAAGGGATGAGCAGTTCTTC. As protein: CASTPRDILRDEQFF.

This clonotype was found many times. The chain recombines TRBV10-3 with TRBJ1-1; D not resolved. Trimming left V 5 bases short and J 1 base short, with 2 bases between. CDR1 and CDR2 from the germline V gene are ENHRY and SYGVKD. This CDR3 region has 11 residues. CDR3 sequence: CAISTNTEAFF. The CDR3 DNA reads TGTGCCATCAGTACGAACACTGAAGCTTTCTTT.

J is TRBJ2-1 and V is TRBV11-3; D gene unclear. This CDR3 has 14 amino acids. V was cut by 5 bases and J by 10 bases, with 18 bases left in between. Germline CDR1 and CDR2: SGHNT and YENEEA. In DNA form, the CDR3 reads TGTGCCAGCAGCCAAGAGTGGGTGGGCAGCGAGCAGTTCTTC. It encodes CASSQEWVGSEQFF.

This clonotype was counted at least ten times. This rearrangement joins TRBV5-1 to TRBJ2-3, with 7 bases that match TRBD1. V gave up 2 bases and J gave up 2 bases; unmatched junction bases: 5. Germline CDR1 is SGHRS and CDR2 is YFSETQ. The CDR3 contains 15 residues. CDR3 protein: CASSLYRGNTDTQYF. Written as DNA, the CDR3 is TGCGCCAGCAGCTTATACAGGGGCAACACAGATACGCAGTATTTT.

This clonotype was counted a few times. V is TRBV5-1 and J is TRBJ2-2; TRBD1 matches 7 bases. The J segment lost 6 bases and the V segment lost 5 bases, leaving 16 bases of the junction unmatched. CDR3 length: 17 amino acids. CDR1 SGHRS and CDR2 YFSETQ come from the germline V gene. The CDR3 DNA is TGCGCCAGCAGTATTCCCCGGGACAGAACTTTTCCCGGGGAGCTGTTTTTT. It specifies CASSIPRDRTFPGELFF.

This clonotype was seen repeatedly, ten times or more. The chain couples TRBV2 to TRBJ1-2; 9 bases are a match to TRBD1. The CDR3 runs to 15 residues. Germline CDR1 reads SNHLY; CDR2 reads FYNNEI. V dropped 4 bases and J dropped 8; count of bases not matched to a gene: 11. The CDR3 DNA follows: TGTGCCAGCAGTGTCACAGGGGGCGCGGGCCTCGGCTACACCTTC. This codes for CASSVTGGAGLGYTF.

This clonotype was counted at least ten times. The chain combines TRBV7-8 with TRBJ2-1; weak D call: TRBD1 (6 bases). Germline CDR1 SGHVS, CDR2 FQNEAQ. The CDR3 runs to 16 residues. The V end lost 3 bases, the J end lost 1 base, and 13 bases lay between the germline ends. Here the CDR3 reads CASSFPQGSSYNEQFF. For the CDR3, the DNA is TGTGCCAGCAGCTTCCCACAGGGATCTTCCTACAATGAGCAGTTCTTC.

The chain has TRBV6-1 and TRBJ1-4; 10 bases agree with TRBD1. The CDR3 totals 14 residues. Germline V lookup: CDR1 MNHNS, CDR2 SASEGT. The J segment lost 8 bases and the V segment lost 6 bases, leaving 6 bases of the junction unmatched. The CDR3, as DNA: TGTGCCAGCAGGCGGACAGGGGGTATGGAAAAACTGTTTTTT. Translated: CASRRTGGMEKLFF.